The 22 T cell receptor beta chains below were found in one sample sequenced in a study of cytomegalovirus exposure and HLA in healthy donors (dated by TCRdb to between 2016 and 2019). Library method: the immunoSEQ multiplex PCR assay. For the multiplex PCR, a mixture combining 60 forward primers for TCR Vbeta segments and 13 reverse primers for TCR Jbeta segments was used. This immuneACCESS table, as held by TCRdb, lists in-frame sequences with V and J called but not all clones. Of the missing ones, under half trace to an unresolved V gene in checked studies; the others have no known cause. The sample includes a few hundred thousand clones, with about 79% observed a single time. The top ten clonotypes cover roughly 1.9% of the sample. Sequences were obtained from PBMCs. The receptor source for this set is a man between 18 and 29 years old in good health and CMV-seronegative.

The chain carries TRBV10-3 and TRBJ2-5; 13 bases are a match to TRBD2. V was pared by 2 bases and J by 3 bases, with 9 bases of the junction left unmatched. Germline CDR1 ENHRY, CDR2 SYGVKD. The CDR3 has 18 amino acids. CDR3 bases: TGTGCCATCAGTGAGCCCTTAGGACTAGCGGGAGTAAAAGAGACCCAGTACTTC. Its translation is CAISEPLGLAGVKETQYF.

This clone came up a few times. The J gene is TRBJ2-2, the V gene TRBV4-3, with unresolved D. V dropped 1 base and J dropped 5 bases, with 8 bases sitting between them. The CDR3 sequence is 14 residues long. CDR1 and CDR2 from the germline V gene are LGHNA and YSLEER. The CDR3 is CASSQVVTTGELFF. The CDR3 bases are TGCGCCAGCAGCCAAGTGGTGACTACCGGGGAGCTGTTTTTT.

The chain has TRBV4-3 and TRBJ1-5; no clear D gene. This CDR3 has 15 residues. Germline loops: CDR1 LGHNA, CDR2 YSLEER. Trimming took 0 bases from V and 5 from J, leaving 11 bases between them. The CDR3 DNA reads as TGCGCCAGCAGCCAAGATCTCAGCGGTGATCAGCCCCAGCATTTT. Amino acid sequence: CASSQDLSGDQPQHF.

This clone was seen only once. The chain uses TRBV27 and TRBJ2-7, with 9 bases fitting TRBD1. The CDR3 is made up of 15 amino acids. Losses at the gene ends were 4 bases for V and 3 bases for J; bases not matched to a gene: 7. Germline CDR1 and CDR2: MNHEY and SMNVEV (reference sequence). The CDR3: CASSSPGQGLYEQYF. The CDR3 region has the DNA TGTGCCAGCAGTTCACCGGGACAGGGCCTCTACGAGCAGTACTTC.

The rearrangement uses TRBV27 and TRBJ2-6; 9 positions match TRBD1. V was clipped by 6 bases and J by 2 bases; unmatched bases: 8. This CDR3 is 17 amino acids long. From germline, CDR1 is MNHEY and CDR2 SMNVEV (reference sequence). CDR3 amino acids: CASSRDRVAAGANVLTF. DNA for the CDR3: TGTGCCAGCAGCCGGGACAGGGTAGCGGCTGGGGCCAACGTCCTGACTTTC.

This chain links TRBV6-6 with TRBJ1-2, with 9 bases aligning to TRBD1. V was clipped by 11 bases and J by 4 bases; unmatched bases: 11. CDR1 and CDR2 from the germline V gene are MNHNY and SVGAGI (reference sequence). The CDR3 is 14 amino acids. The CDR3 DNA sequence: TGTGCCGGGGGGGAACAGGGGGCAGGCTATGGCTACACCTTC. Protein: CAGGEQGAGYGYTF.

The CDR3 nucleotides are TGCGCCAGCAGCCAAGAAACCCCCCTAGCGGGGGAGACAGATACGCAGTATTTT. This encodes CASSQETPLAGETDTQYF. The chain uses TRBV4-1 and TRBJ2-3; 10 nucleotides line up with TRBD2. This CDR3 is built from 18 residues. The J segment lost 3 bases and the V segment lost 0 bases, leaving 9 bases of the junction unmatched. The V gene's germline CDR1 is MGHRA and CDR2 YSYEKL.

The V and J genes are TRBV30 and TRBJ2-3, with no clear D. V was pared by 7 bases and J by 2 bases, with 4 bases between. Germline lookup yields CDR1 GTSNPN and CDR2 SVGIG (reference sequence). The length of the CDR3 is 10 residues. Here the CDR3 reads CAYNTDTQYF. The CDR3 DNA reads as TGTGCCTATAACACAGATACGCAGTATTTT.

V usage is TRBV7-6 and J usage is TRBJ2-5; D is ambiguous. V was cut by 5 bases and J by 0 bases, with 7 bases left in between. This CDR3 region has 13 residues. Germline V gene data show CDR1 as SGHVS and CDR2 as FNYEAQ. CDR3 bases: TGTGCCAGCAGCCCCCACAACCAAGAGACCCAGTACTTC. Residues: CASSPHNQETQYF.

Comment on this clone: An end of the junction does not agree with germline; a read error may underlie this. The gene calls are TRBV7-7 and TRBJ2-1; D is undetermined. Germline CDR1 reads SSHAT; CDR2 reads FNYEAQ (reference sequence). The CDR3 contains 15 residues. The CDR3 coding sequence is TGTGCTAGCAGCTTAGTACATGTCCCCTACAATGAGCAGTTCTTC. It translates to CASSLVHVPYNEQFF.

The chain links TRBV9 to TRBJ2-7; 7 bases fit TRBD2. Germline CDR1 and CDR2: SGDLS and YYNGEE. V dropped 5 bases and J dropped 3; count of bases not matched to a gene: 11. CDR3 size: 15 residues. CDR3 sequence: CASSGSGEGSYEQYF. The DNA of the CDR3 is TGTGCCAGCAGTGGATCGGGGGAGGGAAGCTACGAGCAGTACTTC.

The V and J genes are TRBV6-1 and TRBJ2-1, with 12 bases lining up with TRBD2. CDR1 is MNHNS and CDR2 is SASEGT in the germline V gene. V lost 1 base, J lost 4 bases, and 2 bases stayed unmatched. The length of the CDR3 is 16 residues. CDR3 in amino acids: CASSEETSGRYNEQFF. The CDR3 DNA is TGTGCCAGCAGTGAAGAGACTAGCGGGAGATACAATGAGCAGTTCTTC.

This clone turned up a few times. The rearrangement uses TRBV18 and TRBJ1-4; possibly TRBD1 for D (6 bases). Germline lookup yields CDR1 KGHSH and CDR2 LQKENI. The V and J ends lost 8 bases and 7 bases respectively, with 17 bases between them. This CDR3 comprises 14 residues. CDR3 region: CASTTGTEGEKLFF. CDR3 coding DNA: TGTGCCAGCACCACAGGGACCGAGGGTGAAAAACTGTTTTTT. Together with reference TRBV18 and TRBJ1-4, the CDR3 gives the full variable domain: NAGVMQNPRHLVRRRGQEARLRCSPMKGHSHVYWYRQLPEEGLKFMVYLQKENIIDESGMPKERFSAEFPKEGPSILRIQQVVRGDSAAYFCASTTGTEGEKLFFGSGTQLSVL.

The chain has TRBV9 and TRBJ1-1; the D is unclear. The CDR3 loop spans 15 amino acids. The germline V gene has CDR1 SGDLS and CDR2 YYNGEE. The germline V and J ends were trimmed by 2 bases and 1 base, with 12 bases remaining between them. CDR3 in DNA: TGTGCCAGCAGCGTTACGGGGTCCTCGAACACTGAAGCTTTCTTT. Its protein is CASSVTGSSNTEAFF.

The chain uses TRBV5-1 and TRBJ2-7; 7 nucleotides agree with TRBD2. Germline V gives CDR1 SGHRS, CDR2 YFSETQ. The CDR3 length is 14 residues. J lost 4 bases, V lost 4 bases, and 8 bases had no gene match. CDR3 nucleotide sequence: TGCGCCAGCAGCAGCCCGGGACTACTTTACGAGCAGTACTTC. It translates to CASSSPGLLYEQYF. The full variable domain, rest sourced from reference TRBV5-1 and TRBJ2-7, is KAGVTQTPRYLIKTRGQQVTLSCSPISGHRSVSWYQQTPGQGLQFLFEYFSETQRNKGNFPGRFSGRQFSNSRSEMNVSTLELGDSALYLCASSSPGLLYEQYFGPGTRLTVT.

V usage is TRBV27 and J usage is TRBJ2-7, with 10 positions matching TRBD1. CDR1 and CDR2 from the germline V gene are MNHEY and SMNVEV (reference sequence). This CDR3 is 15 amino acids long. V lost 0 bases, J lost 4 bases, and 3 bases stayed unmatched. The CDR3 sequence is CASSLSGTGVYEQYF. In DNA, the CDR3 is TGTGCCAGCAGTTTATCCGGGACAGGGGTTTACGAGCAGTACTTC.

The chain has TRBV7-9 and TRBJ2-7, with 10 bases fitting TRBD2. The length of the CDR3 is 17 residues. Germline-derived CDR1 and CDR2 are SEHNR and FQNEAQ (reference sequence). V dropped 1 base and J dropped 3; count of bases not matched to a gene: 9. For the CDR3, the DNA is TGTGCCAGCAGCTTAGGCGGAGCGGGAGGGTTGGACTACGAGCAGTACTTC. Its translation is CASSLGGAGGLDYEQYF. Drawing the rest from reference TRBV7-9 and TRBJ2-7, the complete variable domain is DTGVSQNPRHKITKRGQNVTFRCDPISEHNRLYWYRQTLGQGPEFLTYFQNEAQLEKSRLLSDRFSAERPKGSFSTLEIQRTEQGDSAMYLCASSLGGAGGLDYEQYFGPGTRLTVT.

The genes are TRBV2 and TRBJ1-2; possible D gene TRBD1, 5 bases. Looked up from germline, CDR1 is SNHLY and CDR2 is FYNNEI. The CDR3 totals 14 residues. The V gene lost 3 bases and the J gene lost 3 bases, with 11 bases spanning the gap. Here the CDR3 DNA reads TGTGCCAGCAGTGACAGGGAAACGGACTATGGCTACACCTTC. This codes for CASSDRETDYGYTF. Full variable domain (remainder filled in from reference TRBV2 and TRBJ1-2): EPEVTQTPSHQVTQMGQEVILRCVPISNHLYFYWYRQILGQKVEFLVSFYNNEISEKSEIFDDQFSVERPDGSNFTLKIRSTKLEDSAMYFCASSDRETDYGYTFGSGTRLTVV.

This chain connects TRBV5-1 to TRBJ2-7; the match to TRBD1 covers 10 bases. The CDR3 contains 15 residues. Germline V gene data show CDR1 as SGHRS and CDR2 as YFSETQ. V dropped 3 bases and J dropped 2; count of bases not matched to a gene: 5. CDR3: CASSSGTGEAYEQYF. The DNA of the CDR3 is TGCGCCAGCAGCTCCGGGACAGGGGAGGCCTACGAGCAGTACTTC.

The chain employs TRBV7-2 and TRBJ2-3; 11 nucleotides line up with TRBD2. The CDR3 is 16 residues long. V dropped 4 bases and J dropped 0; count of bases not matched to a gene: 3. In germline, CDR1 is SGHTA, CDR2 FQGNSA. CDR3 coding DNA: TGTGCCAGCAGCTCCGGGACTAGCGGAAGCACAGATACGCAGTATTTT. The encoded protein is CASSSGTSGSTDTQYF.

This clone has more than one count but fewer than ten. The chain uses TRBV4-2 and TRBJ1-2, with D unresolved. Germline CDR1 LGHNA, CDR2 YNFKEQ. The CDR3 has 14 amino acids. Trimming removed 0 bases from V and 3 bases from J, with 8 bases in between. This chain's CDR3 is CASSQETADYGYTF. In nucleotides, the CDR3 is TGTGCCAGCAGCCAAGAGACCGCGGACTATGGCTACACCTTC.

V usage is TRBV25-1 and J usage is TRBJ1-1; D possibly corresponds to TRBD1 (6 bases). Germline values: CDR1 MGHDK, CDR2 SYGVNS. V was clipped by 2 bases and J by 10 bases, with 23 bases between them. The CDR3 has 16 residues. CDR3 sequence (DNA): TGTGCCAGCAGTGAACCCATCCCCGGCGGGGGCCTTAGAGCTTTCTTT. Translated: CASSEPIPGGGLRAFF.